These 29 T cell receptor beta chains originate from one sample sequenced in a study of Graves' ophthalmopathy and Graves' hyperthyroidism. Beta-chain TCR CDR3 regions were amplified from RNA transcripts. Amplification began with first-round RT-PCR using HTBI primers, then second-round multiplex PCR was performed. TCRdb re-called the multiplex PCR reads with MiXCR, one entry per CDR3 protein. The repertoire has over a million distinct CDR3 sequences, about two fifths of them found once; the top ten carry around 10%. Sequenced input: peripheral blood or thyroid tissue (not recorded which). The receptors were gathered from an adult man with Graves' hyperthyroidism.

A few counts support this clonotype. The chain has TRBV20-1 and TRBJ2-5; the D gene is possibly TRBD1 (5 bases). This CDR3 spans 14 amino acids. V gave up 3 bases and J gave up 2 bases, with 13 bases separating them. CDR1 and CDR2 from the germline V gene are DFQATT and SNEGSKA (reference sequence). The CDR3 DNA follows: TGCAGTGCTAGGAGACAGAACGCTCAAGAGACCCAGTACTTC. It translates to CSARRQNAQETQYF.

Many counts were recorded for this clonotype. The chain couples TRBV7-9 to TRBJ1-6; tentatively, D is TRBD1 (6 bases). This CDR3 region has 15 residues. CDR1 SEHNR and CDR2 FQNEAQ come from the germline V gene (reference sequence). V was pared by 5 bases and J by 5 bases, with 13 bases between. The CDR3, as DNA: TGTGCCAGCAGCCCACAGGGTATGGATAATTCACCCCTCCACTTT. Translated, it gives CASSPQGMDNSPLHF.

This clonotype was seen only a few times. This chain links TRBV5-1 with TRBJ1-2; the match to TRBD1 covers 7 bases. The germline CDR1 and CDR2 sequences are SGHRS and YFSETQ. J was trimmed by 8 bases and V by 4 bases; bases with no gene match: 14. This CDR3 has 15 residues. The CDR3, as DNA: TGCGCCAGCAGCCCCTCGCCAACAGGGGTGGGAGGCTACACCTTC. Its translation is CASSPSPTGVGGYTF.

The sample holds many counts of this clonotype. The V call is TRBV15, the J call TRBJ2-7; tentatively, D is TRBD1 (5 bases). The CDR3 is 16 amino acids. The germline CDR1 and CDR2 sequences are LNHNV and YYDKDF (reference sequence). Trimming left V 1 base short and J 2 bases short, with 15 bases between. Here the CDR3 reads CATSRGVTGLAYEQYF. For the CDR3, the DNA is TGTGCCACCAGCAGAGGAGTTACAGGCCTAGCCTACGAGCAGTACTTC.

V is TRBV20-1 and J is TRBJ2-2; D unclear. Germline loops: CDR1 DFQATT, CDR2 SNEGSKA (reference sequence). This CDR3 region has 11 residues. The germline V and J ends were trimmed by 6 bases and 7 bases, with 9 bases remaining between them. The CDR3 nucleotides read TGCAGTGCCGCGTTTGGCGGGGAGCTGTTTTTT. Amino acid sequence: CSAAFGGELFF.

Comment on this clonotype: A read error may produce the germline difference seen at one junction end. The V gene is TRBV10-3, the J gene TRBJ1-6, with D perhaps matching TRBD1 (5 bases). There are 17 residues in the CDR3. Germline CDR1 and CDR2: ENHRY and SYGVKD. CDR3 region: CASSYDRANTGNSPLHF. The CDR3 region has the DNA TGTGCCAGCAGTTACGACAGAGCGAACACCGGTAATTCACCCCTCCACTTT.

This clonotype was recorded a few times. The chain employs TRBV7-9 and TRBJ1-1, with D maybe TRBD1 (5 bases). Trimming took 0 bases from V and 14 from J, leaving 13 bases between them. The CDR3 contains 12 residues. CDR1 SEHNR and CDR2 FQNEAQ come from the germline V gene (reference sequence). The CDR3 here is CASSLAWGEGFF. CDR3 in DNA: TGTGCCAGCAGCTTAGCGTGGGGGGAAGGATTCTTT.

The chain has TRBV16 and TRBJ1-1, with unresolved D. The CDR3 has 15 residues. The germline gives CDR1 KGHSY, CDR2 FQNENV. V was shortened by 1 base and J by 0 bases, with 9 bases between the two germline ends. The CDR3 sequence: CASSQFWELNTEAFF. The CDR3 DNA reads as TGTGCCAGCAGCCAATTTTGGGAATTGAACACTGAAGCTTTCTTT.

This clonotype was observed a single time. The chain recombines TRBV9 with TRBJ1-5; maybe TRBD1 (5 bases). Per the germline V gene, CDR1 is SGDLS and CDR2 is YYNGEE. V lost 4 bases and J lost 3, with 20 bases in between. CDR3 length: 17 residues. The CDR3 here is CASSQDYGIGDNQPQHF. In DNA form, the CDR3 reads TGTGCCAGCAGCCAAGATTATGGAATAGGGGACAATCAGCCCCAGCATTTT.

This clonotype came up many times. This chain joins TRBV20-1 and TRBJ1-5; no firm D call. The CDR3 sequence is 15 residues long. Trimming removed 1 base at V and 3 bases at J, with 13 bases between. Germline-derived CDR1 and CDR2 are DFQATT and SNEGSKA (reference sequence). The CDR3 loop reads CSARASEGNNQPQHF. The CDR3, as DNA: TGCAGTGCTAGAGCGTCAGAAGGGAACAATCAGCCCCAGCATTTT.

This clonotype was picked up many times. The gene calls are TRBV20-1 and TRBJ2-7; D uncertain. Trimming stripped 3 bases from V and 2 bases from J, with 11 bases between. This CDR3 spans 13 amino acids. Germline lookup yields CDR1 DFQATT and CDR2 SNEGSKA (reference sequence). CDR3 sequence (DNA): TGCAGTGCTAGCTATCGGTACCCCTACGAGCAGTACTTC. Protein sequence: CSASYRYPYEQYF.

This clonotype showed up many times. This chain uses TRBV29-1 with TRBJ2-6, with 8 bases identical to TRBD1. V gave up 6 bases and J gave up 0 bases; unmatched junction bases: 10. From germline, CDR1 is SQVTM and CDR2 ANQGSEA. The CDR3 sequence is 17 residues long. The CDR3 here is CSVPGTGANSGANVLTF. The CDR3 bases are TGCAGCGTGCCCGGGACAGGTGCTAACTCTGGGGCCAACGTCCTGACTTTC.

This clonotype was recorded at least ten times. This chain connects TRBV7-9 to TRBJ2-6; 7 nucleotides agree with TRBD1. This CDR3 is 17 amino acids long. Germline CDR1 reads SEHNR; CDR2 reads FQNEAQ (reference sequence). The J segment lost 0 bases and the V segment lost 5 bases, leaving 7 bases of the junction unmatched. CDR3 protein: CASSRGQQISGANVLTF. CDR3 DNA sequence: TGTGCCAGCAGCCGGGGACAGCAAATCTCTGGGGCCAACGTCCTGACTTTC.

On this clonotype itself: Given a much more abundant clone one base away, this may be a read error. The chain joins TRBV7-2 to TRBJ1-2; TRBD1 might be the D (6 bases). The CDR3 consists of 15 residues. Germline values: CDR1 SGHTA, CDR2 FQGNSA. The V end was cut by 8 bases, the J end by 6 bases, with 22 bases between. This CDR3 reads CASGRDKGQGNGYTF. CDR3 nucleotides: TGTGCCAGCGGCCGGGACAAGGGGCAAGGGAATGGCTACACCTTC. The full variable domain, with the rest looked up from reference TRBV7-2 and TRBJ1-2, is GAGVSQSPSNKVTEKGKDVELRCDPISGHTALYWYRQSLGQGLEFLIYFQGNSAPDKSGLPSDRFSAERTGGSVSTLTIQRTQQEDSAVYLCASGRDKGQGNGYTFGSGTRLTVV.

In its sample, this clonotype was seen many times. The CDR3 region has the DNA TGTGCCATCCGGACTAGCGGGAGTCGGGGAGGAGAGACCCAGTACTTC. Translation: CAIRTSGSRGGETQYF. V gene TRBV10-3 combines with J gene TRBJ2-5, with TRBD2 identical over 13 bases. With V trimmed by 8 bases and J by 4 bases, 10 bases remained unmatched. Germline V lookup: CDR1 ENHRY, CDR2 SYGVKD. The CDR3 length is 16 residues.

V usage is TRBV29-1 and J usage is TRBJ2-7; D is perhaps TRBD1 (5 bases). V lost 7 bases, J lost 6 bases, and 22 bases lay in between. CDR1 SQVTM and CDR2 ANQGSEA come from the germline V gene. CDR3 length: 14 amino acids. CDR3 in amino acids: CSAPREGNYGEQYF. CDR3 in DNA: TGCAGCGCCCCCAGGGAAGGCAACTATGGCGAGCAGTACTTC.

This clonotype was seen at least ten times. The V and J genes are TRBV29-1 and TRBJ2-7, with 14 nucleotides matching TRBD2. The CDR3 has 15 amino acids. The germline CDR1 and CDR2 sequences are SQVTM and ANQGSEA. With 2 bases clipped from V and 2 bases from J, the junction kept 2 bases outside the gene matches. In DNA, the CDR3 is TGCAGCGTTGAAAGACTAGCGGGAGGGCCCTACGAGCAGTACTTC. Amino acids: CSVERLAGGPYEQYF.

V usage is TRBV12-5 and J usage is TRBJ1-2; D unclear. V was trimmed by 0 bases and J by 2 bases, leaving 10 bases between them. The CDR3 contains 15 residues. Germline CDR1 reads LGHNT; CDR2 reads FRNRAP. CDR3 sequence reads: CASGLVLTENYGYTF. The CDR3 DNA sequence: TGTGCTAGTGGTTTGGTACTAACAGAAAACTATGGCTACACCTTC. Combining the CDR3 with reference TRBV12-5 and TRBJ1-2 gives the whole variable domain DARVTQTPRHKVTEMGQEVTMRCQPILGHNTVFWYRQTMMQGLELLAYFRNRAPLDDSGMPKDRFSAEMPDATLATLKIQPSEPRDSAVYFCASGLVLTENYGYTFGSGTRLTVV.

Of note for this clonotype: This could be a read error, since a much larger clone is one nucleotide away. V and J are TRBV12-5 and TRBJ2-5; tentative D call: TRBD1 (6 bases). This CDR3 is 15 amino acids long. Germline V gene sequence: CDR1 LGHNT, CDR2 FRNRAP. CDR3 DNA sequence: TGTGCTAGTGGTCTCGCCGGGACACGACAAGGGACCCAGTACTTC. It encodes CASGLAGTRQGTQYF.

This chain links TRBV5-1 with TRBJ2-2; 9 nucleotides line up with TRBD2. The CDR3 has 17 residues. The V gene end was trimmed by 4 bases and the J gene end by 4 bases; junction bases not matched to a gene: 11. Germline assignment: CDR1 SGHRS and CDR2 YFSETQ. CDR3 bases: TGCGCCAGCAGCCCCAACCTTAGCGGGGGAGGCACCGGGGAGCTGTTTTTT. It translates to CASSPNLSGGGTGELFF.

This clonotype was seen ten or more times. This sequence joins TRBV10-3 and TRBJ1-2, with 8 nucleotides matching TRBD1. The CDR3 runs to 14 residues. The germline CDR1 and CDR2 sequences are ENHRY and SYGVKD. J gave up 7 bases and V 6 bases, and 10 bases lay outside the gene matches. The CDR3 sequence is CAIRETGEVRGYTF. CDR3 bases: TGTGCCATCAGAGAGACAGGGGAGGTTCGTGGCTACACCTTC.

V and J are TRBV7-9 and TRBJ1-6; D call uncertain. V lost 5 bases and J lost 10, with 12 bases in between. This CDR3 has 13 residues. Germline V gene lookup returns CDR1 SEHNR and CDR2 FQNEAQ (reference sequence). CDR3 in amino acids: CASSRKPPSPLHF. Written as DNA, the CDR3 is TGTGCCAGCAGCCGCAAACCCCCCTCACCCCTCCACTTT.

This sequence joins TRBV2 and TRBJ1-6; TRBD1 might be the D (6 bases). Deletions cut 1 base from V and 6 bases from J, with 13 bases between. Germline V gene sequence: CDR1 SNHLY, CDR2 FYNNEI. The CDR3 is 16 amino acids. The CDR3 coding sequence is TGTGCCAGCAGTGAAGAAAACAGGGCACTTAATTCACCCCTCCACTTT. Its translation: CASSEENRALNSPLHF.

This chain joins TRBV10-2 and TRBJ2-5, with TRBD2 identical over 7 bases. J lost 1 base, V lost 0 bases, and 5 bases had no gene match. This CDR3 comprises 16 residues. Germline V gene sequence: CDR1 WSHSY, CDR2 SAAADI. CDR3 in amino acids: CASSESGAGSQETQYF. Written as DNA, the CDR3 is TGCGCCAGCAGTGAGTCCGGAGCGGGGTCCCAAGAGACCCAGTACTTC.

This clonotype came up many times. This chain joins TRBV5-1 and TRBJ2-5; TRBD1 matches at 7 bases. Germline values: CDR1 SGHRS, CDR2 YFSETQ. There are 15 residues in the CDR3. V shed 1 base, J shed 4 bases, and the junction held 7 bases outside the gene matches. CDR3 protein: CASSLSTGTVETQYF. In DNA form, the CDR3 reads TGCGCCAGCAGCTTGTCGACAGGGACCGTAGAGACCCAGTACTTC.

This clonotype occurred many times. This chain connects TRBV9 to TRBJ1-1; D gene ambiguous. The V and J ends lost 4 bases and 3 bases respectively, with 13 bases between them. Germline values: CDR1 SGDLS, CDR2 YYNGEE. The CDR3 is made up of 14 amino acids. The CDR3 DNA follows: TGTGCCAGCAGCTACCATGATGAAGACACTGAAGCTTTCTTT. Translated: CASSYHDEDTEAFF.

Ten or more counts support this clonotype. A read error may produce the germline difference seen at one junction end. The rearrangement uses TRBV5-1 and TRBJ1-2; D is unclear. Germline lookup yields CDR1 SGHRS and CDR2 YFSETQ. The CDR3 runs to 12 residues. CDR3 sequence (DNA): TGTGCCAGCAGCTTAGCCGGCTATGGCTACACCTTC. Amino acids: CASSLAGYGYTF.

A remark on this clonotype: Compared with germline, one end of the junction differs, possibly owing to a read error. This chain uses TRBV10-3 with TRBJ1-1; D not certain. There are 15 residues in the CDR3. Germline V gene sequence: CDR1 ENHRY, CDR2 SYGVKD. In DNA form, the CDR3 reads TGTGCCAGCAGTCCGGCACCCGGGATGAACACTGAAGCTTTCTTT. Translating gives CASSPAPGMNTEAFF.

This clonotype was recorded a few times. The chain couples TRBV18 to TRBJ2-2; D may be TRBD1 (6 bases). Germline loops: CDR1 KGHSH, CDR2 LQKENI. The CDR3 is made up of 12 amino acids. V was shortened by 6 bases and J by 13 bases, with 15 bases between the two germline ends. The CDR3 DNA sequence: TGTGCCAGCTCGTCGAGTGGGGGCGTGCTGTTTTTT. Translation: CASSSSGGVLFF.